The T cell receptor beta chain under discussion was sequenced for a study of blood T cell repertoires in COVID-19. Germline trimming cut 3 bases from V and 0 bases from J; bases unmatched to any gene: 7. Germline-derived CDR1 and CDR2 are SGHNT and YYREEE (reference sequence). This CDR3 comprises 17 residues. TCRdb's copy holds only in-frame clones and misses some; the assay was immunoSEQ multiplex PCR. Of 330,000 or so clones listed, roughly 90% are singletons. Everyone who took part was roughly 18 to 89 years old, and they came from 20 to 25 US areas. The receptor comes from a woman aged 30 to 39 who had recovered from COVID-19. The source material was PBMCs or T cells enriched from blood (not recorded which). J is TRBJ2-1 and V is TRBV5-4, with 9 bases that match TRBD2. The CDR3 DNA reads TGTGCCAGCAGCTCTGGACTAGCGACGAGCTCCTACAATGAGCAGTTCTTC. This gives the protein CASSSGLATSSYNEQFF. Based on the CDR3 plus reference TRBV5-4 and TRBJ2-1, the full variable domain is ETGVTQSPTHLIKTRGQQVTLRCSSQSGHNTVSWYQQALGQGPQFIFQYYREEENGRGNFPPRFSGLQFPNYSSELNVNALELDDSALYLCASSSGLATSSYNEQFFGPGTRLTVL.